Below, 21 T cell receptor beta chains from the same sample are listed, as sequenced in a study of chemoradiotherapy in HPV16-positive cancers. The assay was immunoSEQ multiplex PCR, and TCRdb's table has in-frame clones only and misses some. Of about 39,000 clones detected, 75% to 85% appear once; the ten largest clones hold approximately 5.4%. Sequencing was performed on blood, taken from a patient who underwent chemoradiotherapy. The source of these receptors is a human donor with HPV-associated anogenital cancer.

This clone has a single count. V usage is TRBV2 and J usage is TRBJ2-2, with 9 positions matching TRBD2. From germline, CDR1 is SNHLY and CDR2 FYNNEI. The CDR3 totals 16 residues. With V trimmed by 4 bases and J by 5 bases, 8 bases remained unmatched. The CDR3 nucleotides are TGTGCCAGCAGTGTGCTAGCGGGGAGTTTGACCGGGGAGCTGTTTTTT. Protein sequence: CASSVLAGSLTGELFF. The whole variable domain, remainder taken from reference TRBV2 and TRBJ2-2, is EPEVTQTPSHQVTQMGQEVILRCVPISNHLYFYWYRQILGQKVEFLVSFYNNEISEKSEIFDDQFSVERPDGSNFTLKIRSTKLEDSAMYFCASSVLAGSLTGELFFGEGSRLTVL.

The chain joins TRBV14 to TRBJ2-1; TRBD1 or TRBD2 may be the D gene (5 bases each). CDR1 and CDR2 from the germline V gene are SGHDN and FVKESK. V lost 2 bases, J lost 7 bases, and 9 bases lay in between. This CDR3 contains 13 residues. CDR3 region: CASSQLWGNEQFF. The CDR3 DNA is TGTGCCAGCAGCCAACTCTGGGGGAATGAGCAGTTCTTC. Full variable domain (missing parts from reference TRBV14 and TRBJ2-1): EAGVTQFPSHSVIEKGQTVTLRCDPISGHDNLYWYRRVMGKEIKFLLHFVKESKQDESGMPNNRFLAERTGGTYSTLKVQPAELEDSGVYFCASSQLWGNEQFFGPGTRLTVL.

The rearrangement joins TRBV5-1 to TRBJ1-3; tentatively, D is TRBD1 (5 bases). The V end lost 6 bases, the J end lost 2 bases, and 12 bases lay between the germline ends. This CDR3 is 14 amino acids long. In germline, CDR1 is SGHRS, CDR2 YFSETQ. In DNA form, the CDR3 reads TGCGCCAGCACCTTAGGGACTGCTGGAAACACCATATATTTT. It is translated as CASTLGTAGNTIYF.

This rearrangement joins TRBV19 to TRBJ2-2; D is possibly TRBD2 (6 bases). V lost 7 bases, J lost 4 bases, and 28 bases lay in between. Germline CDR1 and CDR2: LNHDA and SQIVND (reference sequence). CDR3 size: 19 residues. The CDR3 loop reads CASTAGRGSFTIGTGELFF. The DNA of the CDR3 is TGTGCCAGTACCGCGGGGCGGGGCAGCTTCACAATTGGCACCGGGGAGCTGTTTTTT.

The V call is TRBV30, the J call TRBJ1-1; no definite D call. Germline assignment: CDR1 GTSNPN and CDR2 SVGIG (reference sequence). There are 14 residues in the CDR3. Trimming stripped 7 bases from V and 1 base from J, with 16 bases between. Here the CDR3 DNA reads TGTGCCTATCAAGCCGGGTTTGGGAACACTGAAGCTTTCTTT. Encoded protein: CAYQAGFGNTEAFF.

The rearrangement links TRBV11-2 to TRBJ1-1, with D tentatively TRBD1 (6 bases). V was pared by 4 bases and J by 4 bases, with 10 bases between. This CDR3 is built from 13 residues. Looked up from germline, CDR1 is SGHAT and CDR2 is FQNNGV. Here the CDR3 reads CASSSYRVTEAFF. In DNA, the CDR3 is TGTGCCAGCAGCTCCTACAGGGTCACTGAAGCTTTCTTT. Drawing the rest from reference TRBV11-2 and TRBJ1-1, the complete variable domain is EAGVAQSPRYKIIEKRQSVAFWCNPISGHATLYWYQQILGQGPKLLIQFQNNGVVDDSQLPKDRFSAERLKGVDSTLKIQPAKLEDSAVYLCASSSYRVTEAFFGQGTRLTVV.

In the case of this clone: Other DNA sequences in the same sample also yield this CDR3. The V and J genes are TRBV13 and TRBJ2-1; D remains unclear. V gave up 5 bases and J gave up 3 bases, with 8 bases separating them. Germline-derived CDR1 and CDR2 are PRHDT and FYEKMQ (reference sequence). CDR3 length: 13 residues. The CDR3 is CASSPGRYNEQFF. The CDR3 DNA follows: TGTGCCAGCAGCCCTGGACGCTACAATGAGCAGTTCTTC. Combining the CDR3 with reference TRBV13 and TRBJ2-1 gives the whole variable domain AAGVIQSPRHLIKEKRETATLKCYPIPRHDTVYWYQQGPGQDPQFLISFYEKMQSDKGSIPDRFSAQQFSDYHSELNMSSLELGDSALYFCASSPGRYNEQFFGPGTRLTVL.

The J gene is TRBJ1-6, the V gene TRBV28; D is undetermined. With 3 bases removed from V and 8 bases from J, the gap between germline ends came to 8 bases. Germline V gene lookup returns CDR1 MDHEN and CDR2 SYDVKM. The CDR3 contains 13 residues. The CDR3 sequence: CASSLGIDSPLHF. As DNA, the CDR3 is TGTGCCAGCAGTTTGGGAATAGATTCACCCCTCCACTTT.

The rearrangement uses TRBV7-8 and TRBJ1-1, with a possible D match to TRBD1 (5 bases). V gave up 6 bases and J gave up 7 bases, with 9 bases separating them. CDR3 length: 11 residues. The germline V gene encodes CDR1 SGHVS and CDR2 FQNEAQ. The CDR3 nucleotides are TGTGCCAGCAGGATCGACAGTGAAGCTTTCTTT. Its protein product is CASRIDSEAFF.

The genes are TRBV2 and TRBJ2-7; D gene ambiguous. There are 14 residues in the CDR3. The V end lost 4 bases, the J end lost 0 bases, and 10 bases lay between the germline ends. CDR1 is SNHLY and CDR2 is FYNNEI in the germline V gene. CDR3 in DNA: TGTGCCAGCAGTGTTATGCGGAGCTCCTACGAGCAGTACTTC. This translates into CASSVMRSSYEQYF. The full variable domain, its missing parts supplied by reference TRBV2 and TRBJ2-7, is EPEVTQTPSHQVTQMGQEVILRCVPISNHLYFYWYRQILGQKVEFLVSFYNNEISEKSEIFDDQFSVERPDGSNFTLKIRSTKLEDSAMYFCASSVMRSSYEQYFGPGTRLTVT.

J is TRBJ1-2 and V is TRBV7-3; D is unresolved. The CDR3 sequence is 15 residues long. Deletions cut 1 base from V and 8 bases from J, with 17 bases between. Germline assignment: CDR1 SGHTA and CDR2 FQGTGA. DNA of the CDR3: TGTGCCAGCAGCTTAAGTCGCCTGGCTCGAGTCGGCTACACCTTC. Translating gives CASSLSRLARVGYTF.

V usage is TRBV28 and J usage is TRBJ1-2, with 9 nucleotides matching TRBD1. V lost 6 bases to trimming and J lost 1 base; unmatched junction nucleotides: 27. The V gene's germline CDR1 is MDHEN and CDR2 SYDVKM. CDR3 length: 22 amino acids. The CDR3 DNA follows: TGTGCCAGCAGCTCCGGGACAGGGTATTCGGTTAGGGATAGGGGGGATAACTATGGCTACACCTTC. This sequence encodes CASSSGTGYSVRDRGDNYGYTF.

This rearrangement joins TRBV9 to TRBJ2-7; D might be TRBD2 (5 bases). Between the trimmed V and J ends, which lost 0 bases and 1 base, there was a span of 11 bases. From germline, CDR1 is SGDLS and CDR2 YYNGEE. The CDR3 totals 15 residues. The CDR3 DNA is TGTGCCAGCAGCGTAGAGGCTAGCCGATCCTACGAGCAGTACTTC. Protein: CASSVEASRSYEQYF.

The rearrangement uses TRBV5-1 and TRBJ2-3; 7 nucleotides align to TRBD1. The germline gives CDR1 SGHRS, CDR2 YFSETQ. V dropped 1 base and J dropped 4; count of bases not matched to a gene: 6. This CDR3 has 15 amino acids. The CDR3 nucleotides read TGCGCCAGCAGCTTGAGGGGGCTAGGAGCAGATACGCAGTATTTT. Translated: CASSLRGLGADTQYF.

The chain combines TRBV5-6 with TRBJ1-3; D is uncertain. The CDR3 contains 15 residues. The germline V gene has CDR1 SGHDT and CDR2 YYEEEE. The V and J ends lost 2 bases and 4 bases respectively, with 13 bases between them. The CDR3 nucleotides are TGTGCCAGCAGCTTTCTAGCTACAACCGGAAACACCATATATTTT. This codes for CASSFLATTGNTIYF.

The CDR3 sequence is CASSLGEYEQYF. The CDR3 DNA reads TGTGCCAGCAGCTTAGGGGAATACGAGCAGTACTTC. The V gene is TRBV7-8, the J gene TRBJ2-7; unclear D gene. Germline lookup yields CDR1 SGHVS and CDR2 FQNEAQ. The CDR3 contains 12 residues. Between the trimmed V and J ends, which lost 1 base and 4 bases, there was a span of 5 bases. Based on the CDR3 plus reference TRBV7-8 and TRBJ2-7, the full variable domain is GAGVSQSPRYKVAKRGQDVALRCDPISGHVSLFWYQQALGQGPEFLTYFQNEAQLDKSGLPSDRFFAERPEGSVSTLKIQRTQQEDSAVYLCASSLGEYEQYFGPGTRLTVT.

The chain is built from TRBV2 and TRBJ1-5; a weak D match, TRBD1 (6 bases). CDR3 size: 11 residues. From germline, CDR1 is SNHLY and CDR2 FYNNEI. V dropped 6 bases and J dropped 9 bases, with 9 bases sitting between them. In DNA form, the CDR3 reads TGTGCCAGCAGACGAGGGGGGCCCCAGCATTTT. It yields the protein CASRRGGPQHF.

Here the CDR3 reads CASSRGPVPNSPLHF. The DNA for the CDR3 is TGCGCCAGCAGCCGCGGGCCCGTCCCAAATTCACCCCTCCACTTT. This chain connects TRBV4-1 to TRBJ1-6; D remains ambiguous. V was shortened by 4 bases and J by 7 bases, with 14 bases between the two germline ends. In germline, CDR1 is MGHRA, CDR2 YSYEKL. This CDR3 region has 15 residues.

This chain joins TRBV5-4 and TRBJ1-6; possible D gene TRBD1, 5 bases. CDR3 length: 15 residues. The V end lost 0 bases, the J end lost 7 bases, and 11 bases lay between the germline ends. From germline, CDR1 is SGHNT and CDR2 YYREEE (reference sequence). This CDR3 is CASSLDPRVNSPLHF. As DNA, the CDR3 is TGTGCCAGCAGCTTGGATCCCAGGGTCAATTCACCCCTCCACTTT.

The V and J genes are TRBV5-4 and TRBJ2-1; 8 bases align to TRBD2. The V gene's germline CDR1 is SGHNT and CDR2 YYREEE (reference sequence). With 9 bases clipped from V and 4 bases from J, the junction kept 12 bases outside the gene matches. The CDR3 contains 15 residues. Written as DNA, the CDR3 is TGTGCCACGGTTCACGGGGGGGCATCTTACAATGAGCAGTTCTTC. This gives the protein CATVHGGASYNEQFF.

This rearrangement joins TRBV7-2 to TRBJ2-1, with 14 bases aligning to TRBD2. With V trimmed by 5 bases and J by 9 bases, 6 bases remained unmatched. This CDR3 comprises 15 residues. Germline V gene lookup returns CDR1 SGHTA and CDR2 FQGNSA. The CDR3 region has the DNA TGTGCCAGCAGCCCGGGACTAGCGGGGGCGATTGAGCAGTTCTTC. It translates to CASSPGLAGAIEQFF.